A selection of T cell receptor beta chains follows, all from one sample in a study of T cells in narcolepsy. Only in-frame clones appear in the TCRdb table, and some are missing; sequencing was by immunoSEQ multiplex PCR. The profile covers some 20,000 clones, with less than 90% appearing a single time and under 2% taken by the ten largest. The sequenced sample consisted of memory (CD45RA-) CD4+ T cells from blood. All receptors derive from a human donor in good health. CDR3s include the opening cysteine and the closing phenylalanine or tryptophan. The D gene is left open where the match is weak. Rows may omit the clone size; those that give it use once, few, many or a size class.

TRBV2	-	-	TRBJ1-2	TGTGCCAGCAGTGAGGGACGGCTCTATGGCTACACCTTC	CASSEGRLYGYTF
TRBV11-2	-	-	TRBJ2-3	TGTGCCAGCAGCTTAGAAATTTCTGGTACGCAGTATTTT	CASSLEISGTQYF
TRBV5-1	TRBD2	-	TRBJ2-1	TGCGCCAGCAGCTTGGGCCAACTAGCGGGAGGCTCCTACAATGAGCAGTTCTTC	CASSLGQLAGGSYNEQFF
TRBV5-6	TRBD1	few	TRBJ1-4	TGTGCCAGCAGCCGGAGGACAGGGGGCTGGGAAAAACTGTTTTTT	CASSRRTGGWEKLFF
TRBV18	-	-	TRBJ1-3	TGTGCCAGCTCCTCGACGACAGAATTTGGGTGGCAGTTGTCTGGAAACACCATATATTTT	CASSSTTEFGWQLSGNTIYF
TRBV6-1	TRBD1	once	TRBJ1-1	TGTGCCAGCAGTGAAGGTTTTGGGGGCAGGGGGCTGAGTGAAGCTTTCTTT	CASSEGFGGRGLSEAFF
TRBV5-1	-	few	TRBJ1-4	TGCGCCAGCAGCTTGGGTACAGCGGATGAAAAACTGTTTTTT	CASSLGTADEKLFF
TRBV5-6	-	-	TRBJ2-7	TGTGCCAGCAGCTTCCGCTCCCGGGCCTACGAGCAGTACTTC	CASSFRSRAYEQYF
TRBV9	TRBD2	-	TRBJ2-7	TGTGCCAGCAGCCCAGAGGGGATAGCGGGGGAGCAGTACTTC	CASSPEGIAGEQYF
TRBV28	TRBD1	-	TRBJ1-3	TGTGCCAGCAGAATACAGGGGACGGCTGGAAACACCATATATTTT	CASRIQGTAGNTIYF
TRBV19	-	-	TRBJ2-2	TGTGCCAGTAGCCGTAGGGAGCAGCGGAGCACCGGGGAGCTGTTTTTT	CASSRREQRSTGELFF
TRBV9	-	-	TRBJ1-3	TGTGCCAGCAGCGGCCGGGACCGAAACCCCGGAAACACCATATATTTT	CASSGRDRNPGNTIYF
TRBV14	TRBD1	-	TRBJ2-5	TGTGCCAGCAGCCAGATACAGGGGCCGGGGGAGACCCAGTACTTC	CASSQIQGPGETQYF
TRBV6-1	TRBD1	-	TRBJ2-2	TGTGCCAGCAGTGAGAACCAGGGGGCCCGGACCCACGTCGGGGAGCTGTTTTTT	CASSENQGARTHVGELFF
TRBV7-2	-	-	TRBJ1-2	TGTGCCAGCAGCTTGGGGGACTCAATTGGGTTGTATGGCTACACCTTC	CASSLGDSIGLYGYTF
TRBV29-1	-	-	TRBJ1-3	TGCAGCGCGCGGGGGGCATCTGGAAACACCATATATTTT	CSARGASGNTIYF
TRBV5-1	TRBD2	few	TRBJ2-1	TGCGCCAGCAGGATAGCGGGGGCCGACAATGAGCAGTTCTTC	CASRIAGADNEQFF
TRBV6-5	-	-	TRBJ1-2	TGTGCCAGCGCTTTCTCGAGGGGATATGGCTACACCTTC	CASAFSRGYGYTF
TRBV7-2	-	once	TRBJ2-5	TGTGCCAGCAGCTTTAACTCGAATGGGGAGACCCAGTACTTC	CASSFNSNGETQYF
TRBV7-9	-	-	TRBJ2-7	TGTGCCAGCAGCTTCGGTGTTGCCTACGAGCAGTACTTC	CASSFGVAYEQYF
TRBV5-1	-	-	TRBJ2-5	TGCGCCAGCACTCCAGTGGGTGGGCCAGAGACCCAGTACTTC	CASTPVGGPETQYF
TRBV9	-	-	TRBJ1-1	TGTGCCAGCAGCCCCCCCGGATTGGGCGTCAGTTTTGAAGCTTTCTTT	CASSPPGLGVSFEAFF
TRBV4-2	TRBD2	-	TRBJ2-7	TGTGCCAGCAGCCAAGCTATAGCGGGACCCACCTACGAGCAGTACTTC	CASSQAIAGPTYEQYF
TRBV7-7	-	-	TRBJ2-7	TGTGCTAGCAGCTTCAGTGGGACGCACGAGCAGTACTTC	CASSFSGTHEQYF
TRBV4-1	TRBD1	few	TRBJ1-6	TGCGCCAGCAGCTCCCCGGGACAGGGACTTAGTTCACCCCTCCACTTT	CASSSPGQGLSSPLHF
TRBV10-3	TRBD2	-	TRBJ2-7	TGTGCCATCAGCCCAGCGGGAGGGAACGAGCAGTACTTC	CAISPAGGNEQYF
TRBV5-1	TRBD1	-	TRBJ1-1	TGCGCCAGCAGCTCACAGGGGGCCAGCACTGAAGCTTTCTTT	CASSSQGASTEAFF
TRBV6-1	-	-	TRBJ1-4	TGTGCCAGCAGTTCAGGGTCGAGGAGTGAAAAACTGTTTTTT	CASSSGSRSEKLFF
TRBV9	-	-	TRBJ1-4	TGTGCCAGCAGCGGACGGGAATCCTCGAGGGAAAAACTGTTTTTT	CASSGRESSREKLFF
TRBV7-9	-	-	TRBJ2-3	TGTGCCAGCACAGGATCCTCCGGCGCAGATACGCAGTATTTT	CASTGSSGADTQYF
TRBV30	-	few	TRBJ1-6	TGTGCCTGGAGTCCTACAGGGATCAGGGCCTATAATTCACCCCTCCACTTT	CAWSPTGIRAYNSPLHF
TRBV7-3	-	few	TRBJ2-1	TGTGCCAGCAGCTCCTCGGGAGCGTACAATGAGCAGTTCTTC	CASSSSGAYNEQFF
TRBV7-6	TRBD2	-	TRBJ2-2	TGTGCCAGCAGCCCCCAGACTAGCGCAACCGGGGAGCTGTTTTTT	CASSPQTSATGELFF
TRBV28	-	-	TRBJ1-6	TGTGCCAGCATCATCGGGACGGCCTTCGAATCACCCCTCCACTTT	CASIIGTAFESPLHF
TRBV9	TRBD1	-	TRBJ1-1	TGTGCCAGCAGCGTAGGCCAGGGGGCGCCGAACACTGAAGCTTTCTTT	CASSVGQGAPNTEAFF
TRBV7-3	-	-	TRBJ1-3	TGTGCCAGCAGCTTACAGGGGCCCCGCTCTGGAAACACCATATATTTT	CASSLQGPRSGNTIYF
TRBV5-4	TRBD1	-	TRBJ1-6	TGTGCCAGCAGCTTGGGACAGGGCACTAATTCACCCCTCCACTTT	CASSLGQGTNSPLHF
TRBV7-2	-	few	TRBJ1-6	TGTGCCAGCAGCCCGCCGGGAGGGGGGGCTGGATCACCCCTCCACTTT	CASSPPGGGAGSPLHF
TRBV15	-	-	TRBJ1-1	TGTGCCACCCAGATCAGCCTAGGGGGGGACACTGAAGCTTTCTTT	CATQISLGGDTEAFF
TRBV27	TRBD1	-	TRBJ1-2	TGTGCCAGCAGTTTCCCCGGGACAGGGTACTATGGCTACACCTTC	CASSFPGTGYYGYTF
TRBV27	-	-	TRBJ1-2	TGTGCCAGCAGTTTACGGGGAGGCTATGGCTACACCTTC	CASSLRGGYGYTF
TRBV7-2	-	-	TRBJ1-1	TGTGCCAGCAGCCCGACCGTCTTGAAGAACGCTGAAGCTTTCTTT	CASSPTVLKNAEAFF
TRBV7-6	-	-	TRBJ2-7	TGTGCCAGCAGCTTAGGGCCCGAGTCCGAGCAGTACTTC	CASSLGPESEQYF
TRBV5-8	-	-	TRBJ1-1	TGTGCCAGCAGCCCCTCGGCGGTGGCTGAAGCTTTCTTT	CASSPSAVAEAFF
TRBV28	TRBD1	-	TRBJ2-1	TGTGCCAGCAGTTCGGGACAGGGGGACAATGAGCAGTTCTTC	CASSSGQGDNEQFF